Below are 28 T cell receptor beta chains sequenced from a single sample in a study of CD4 T cells in relation to SARS-CoV-2 and coronaviruses. Before the COVID-19 pandemic, during about 2010-2018, CD4+ T cells were taken from unexposed donors. After more than eight days of culture, CD4+ T cells were isolated. This table comes from immunoSEQ multiplex PCR, and its TCRdb copy is limited to in-frame clones, with some not included. The profile shows roughly 20,000 clones, roughly four fifths of them singletons. The antigens for these receptors are not known. Sequenced material: CD4+ T cells from PBMCs, cultured in vitro. The receptors derive from a human donor in good health.

The genes are TRBV12-2 and TRBJ1-5; TRBD1 is taken as the D call from the table, unchecked against the DNA. TRBV12-2 is labeled a pseudogene. The length of the CDR3 is 17 residues. This CDR3 reads CASRLAPGRGVAQPQHF. In DNA form, the CDR3 reads TGTGCAAGTCGCTTAGCCCCCGGCAGGGGGGTGGCTCAGCCCCAGCATTTT.

This clone was observed a few times. The CDR3 nucleotides read TGTGCCAGCAGCTTCCTAGCGGGGACCAACACCGGGGAGCTGTTTTTT. This codes for CASSFLAGTNTGELFF. The gene calls are TRBV7-2 and TRBJ2-2; TRBD2 matches at 9 bases. With 3 bases clipped from V and 2 bases from J, the junction kept 4 bases outside the gene matches. The CDR3 consists of 16 residues. From germline, CDR1 is SGHTA and CDR2 FQGNSA.

This clone came up once. The chain couples TRBV7-2 to TRBJ1-3; no definite D call. V was trimmed by 5 bases and J by 2 bases, leaving 7 bases between them. Germline lookup yields CDR1 SGHTA and CDR2 FQGNSA. The CDR3 contains 13 residues. DNA for the CDR3: TGTGCCAGCAGCCCAGGCCCTGGAAACACCATATATTTT. Translating it yields CASSPGPGNTIYF.

The V call is TRBV7-8, the J call TRBJ1-5, with a tentative D call TRBD1 (5 bases). The CDR3 sequence is 16 residues long. Trimming stripped 1 base from V and 2 bases from J, with 12 bases between. Germline assignment: CDR1 SGHVS and CDR2 FQNEAQ. The CDR3 sequence: CASSLEQGIGNQPQHF. The CDR3 nucleotides are TGTGCCAGCAGCTTAGAGCAGGGTATCGGCAATCAGCCCCAGCATTTT. The complete variable domain, with remaining parts taken from reference TRBV7-8 and TRBJ1-5, reads GAGVSQSPRYKVAKRGQDVALRCDPISGHVSLFWYQQALGQGPEFLTYFQNEAQLDKSGLPSDRFFAERPEGSVSTLKIQRTQQEDSAVYLCASSLEQGIGNQPQHFGDGTRLSIL.

The chain joins TRBV6-2 or TRBV6-3 to TRBJ1-1; possibly TRBD1 for D (5 bases). V lost 3 bases, J lost 1 base, and 18 bases lay in between. The germline CDR1 and CDR2 sequences are MNHEY and SVGEGT. The CDR3 extends over 17 amino acids. Here the CDR3 reads CASSYSGDEKRNTEAFF. The CDR3 DNA is TGTGCCAGCAGTTATTCCGGGGACGAAAAAAGGAACACTGAAGCTTTCTTT.

In this sample, this clone turned up a few times. This chain connects TRBV4-1 to TRBJ1-1; D ambiguous. The CDR3 consists of 14 residues. Germline loops: CDR1 MGHRA, CDR2 YSYEKL. V shed 5 bases and J shed 5 bases, with 15 bases lying between them. The CDR3 loop is CASSDLSLGTEAFF. CDR3 in DNA: TGCGCCAGCAGCGATTTAAGCTTGGGGACTGAAGCTTTCTTT.

The chain carries TRBV28 and TRBJ1-2; possible D gene TRBD1, 6 bases. CDR3 length equals 13 residues. The germline V gene encodes CDR1 MDHEN and CDR2 SYDVKM. The V end was cut by 7 bases, the J end by 3 bases, with 12 bases between. For the CDR3, the DNA is TGTGCCAGCACCTCGCCAGGGGACTATGGCTACACCTTC. Translated: CASTSPGDYGYTF.

The chain has TRBV9 and TRBJ2-2; 10 bases map to TRBD2. Germline CDR1 reads SGDLS; CDR2 reads YYNGEE. V lost 1 base, J lost 5 bases, and 5 bases stayed unmatched. This CDR3 is 16 amino acids long. The CDR3 nucleotides are TGTGCCAGCAGCGTACTAAGCGGGGGGGAGACCGGGGAGCTGTTTTTT. Encoded protein: CASSVLSGGETGELFF.

The J gene is TRBJ2-1, the V gene TRBV6-6; 9 bases agree with TRBD2. V shed 4 bases, J shed 8 bases, and the junction held 9 bases outside the gene matches. Germline loops: CDR1 MNHNY, CDR2 SVGAGI (reference sequence). The CDR3 is 15 amino acids. CDR3 amino acids: CASSWAGGPRYEQFF. The CDR3 DNA reads TGTGCCAGCAGTTGGGCGGGAGGGCCTAGGTATGAGCAGTTCTTC.

The J gene is TRBJ1-1, the V gene TRBV6-4; D remains ambiguous. CDR3 length equals 13 residues. Germline values: CDR1 MRHNA, CDR2 SNTAGT. Trimming pared 3 bases from V and 4 bases from J, leaving 9 bases between. DNA of the CDR3: TGTGCCAGCAGTGAGGAGGCGGGCACTGAAGCTTTCTTT. Translating gives CASSEEAGTEAFF.

This rearrangement joins TRBV27 to TRBJ1-2, with no clear D. CDR3 length equals 14 residues. Germline V lookup: CDR1 MNHEY, CDR2 SMNVEV (reference sequence). V was pared by 6 bases and J by 0 bases, with 11 bases between. The CDR3 here is CASRGWRSNYGYTF. Written as DNA, the CDR3 is TGTGCCAGCAGGGGGTGGCGGTCTAACTATGGCTACACCTTC.

The V call is TRBV7-9, the J call TRBJ2-3; the match to TRBD2 covers 12 bases. The CDR3 is 14 residues long. CDR1 and CDR2 (germline): SEHNR, FQNEAQ (reference sequence). After removal of 6 bases from V and 6 bases from J, the junction contained 4 bases not matched to a gene. CDR3 nucleotides: TGTGCCAGCAGACCTAGCGGGAGGGTGGATACGCAGTATTTT. Protein: CASRPSGRVDTQYF.

The CDR3 here is CASSLAGLRGETQYF. The CDR3 nucleotides read TGCGCCAGCAGCTTGGCAGGCCTGCGCGGGGAGACCCAGTACTTC. This chain uses TRBV5-1 with TRBJ2-5; perhaps TRBD2 as D (5 bases). CDR1 is SGHRS and CDR2 is YFSETQ in the germline V gene. This CDR3 is 15 amino acids long. Trimming took off 0 bases at V and 5 bases at J, with 14 bases between the two ends. The whole variable domain, filled in from reference TRBV5-1 and TRBJ2-5, reads KAGVTQTPRYLIKTRGQQVTLSCSPISGHRSVSWYQQTPGQGLQFLFEYFSETQRNKGNFPGRFSGRQFSNSRSEMNVSTLELGDSALYLCASSLAGLRGETQYFGPGTRLLVL.

The rearrangement uses TRBV7-9 and TRBJ2-1; 8 nucleotides line up with TRBD2. With 5 bases clipped from V and 7 bases from J, the junction kept 22 bases outside the gene matches. The germline V gene encodes CDR1 SEHNR and CDR2 FQNEAQ (reference sequence). The CDR3 is made up of 19 amino acids. The CDR3 bases are TGTGCCAGCAGCGGGACTCATAGTGAGCGGGAGATAGTATGGAATGAGCAGTTCTTC. The encoded protein is CASSGTHSEREIVWNEQFF. Filled out from reference TRBV7-9 and TRBJ2-1, the complete variable domain reads DTGVSQNPRHKITKRGQNVTFRCDPISEHNRLYWYRQTLGQGPEFLTYFQNEAQLEKSRLLSDRFSAERPKGSFSTLEIQRTEQGDSAMYLCASSGTHSEREIVWNEQFFGPGTRLTVL.

The chain joins TRBV5-1 to TRBJ2-2; 7 bases are a match to TRBD1. The CDR3 is made up of 20 amino acids. Germline V gene sequence: CDR1 SGHRS, CDR2 YFSETQ. V shed 4 bases and J 0 bases; nucleotides not matched to a gene: 18. DNA of the CDR3: TGCGCCAGCAGCGTATGGACAGGTTTCGGCAGTTATACGAACACCGGGGAGCTGTTTTTT. Its protein is CASSVWTGFGSYTNTGELFF. The full variable domain, with the rest looked up from reference TRBV5-1 and TRBJ2-2, is KAGVTQTPRYLIKTRGQQVTLSCSPISGHRSVSWYQQTPGQGLQFLFEYFSETQRNKGNFPGRFSGRQFSNSRSEMNVSTLELGDSALYLCASSVWTGFGSYTNTGELFFGEGSRLTVL.

The chain uses TRBV10-2 and TRBJ2-1; D may be TRBD1 or TRBD2 (6 bases each). The V gene lost 1 base and the J gene lost 4 bases, with 11 bases spanning the gap. Germline V gene lookup returns CDR1 WSHSY and CDR2 SAAADI. The CDR3 has 15 residues. The CDR3 DNA follows: TGCGCCAGCAGTGAGTTGGGGGGCGCATACAATGAGCAGTTCTTC. Residues: CASSELGGAYNEQFF.

This sequence joins TRBV18 and TRBJ2-5; D not certain. Germline V gene data show CDR1 as KGHSH and CDR2 as LQKENI. V gave up 1 base and J gave up 2 bases, with 5 bases separating them. The CDR3 contains 13 residues. The CDR3 region has the DNA TGTGCCAGCTCACCACGAGGTCAAGAGACCCAGTACTTC. Translation gives CASSPRGQETQYF.

V gene TRBV7-9 combines with J gene TRBJ1-3; tentative D call: TRBD1 (5 bases). V was clipped by 1 base and J by 3 bases, with 13 bases between them. Germline V gene data show CDR1 as SEHNR and CDR2 as FQNEAQ (reference sequence). The CDR3 has 16 residues. This chain's CDR3 is CASSLVGGLVGNTIYF. As DNA, the CDR3 is TGTGCCAGCAGCTTAGTCGGGGGGTTAGTTGGAAACACCATATATTTT.

The chain links TRBV11-2 to TRBJ2-3, with TRBD2 matching over 7 bases. Per germline, CDR1 SGHAT and CDR2 FQNNGV. With 2 bases clipped from V and 4 bases from J, the junction kept 9 bases outside the gene matches. This CDR3 has 16 amino acids. The CDR3 coding sequence is TGTGCCAGCAGCTTACCAACTCAGCGGGACTCAGATACGCAGTATTTT. It yields the protein CASSLPTQRDSDTQYF.

This clone was counted only a few times. This rearrangement joins TRBV18 to TRBJ2-4; TRBD1 matches at 8 bases. The CDR3 consists of 16 residues. Germline CDR1 reads KGHSH; CDR2 reads LQKENI. J gave up 4 bases and V 3 bases, and 8 bases lay outside the gene matches. CDR3 nucleotide sequence: TGTGCCAGCTCACCCCAAAGGACAGGGCCTAAAAACATTCAGTACTTC. Protein: CASSPQRTGPKNIQYF.

The chain has TRBV6-5 and TRBJ2-7, with 10 nucleotides matching TRBD2. The CDR3 is 15 amino acids. Germline V gives CDR1 MNHEY, CDR2 SVGAGI. The V and J ends lost 5 bases and 0 bases, in that order; junction bases with no gene match: 4. The CDR3: CASSRSGGFSYEQYF. The CDR3 DNA follows: TGTGCCAGCAGTCGTAGCGGGGGGTTCTCCTACGAGCAGTACTTC.

J is TRBJ1-3 and V is TRBV5-1; D not certain. V lost 0 bases to trimming and J lost 1 base, with 5 bases between them. The CDR3 is made up of 14 amino acids. Germline CDR1 SGHRS, CDR2 YFSETQ. CDR3 sequence reads: CASSLVGSGNTIYF. CDR3 in DNA: TGCGCCAGCAGCTTGGTGGGATCTGGAAACACCATATATTTT.

The chain links TRBV3-1 (or the pseudogene TRBV3-2) to TRBJ1-1, with 8 bases identical to TRBD1. Germline V gene data show CDR1 as LGHDT and CDR2 as YNNKEL (reference sequence). CDR3 size: 15 residues. Trimming took 3 bases from V and 0 from J; bases not matched to a gene: 3. CDR3 nucleotide sequence: TGTGCCAGCAGCCACCGACAGGGGATGAACACTGAAGCTTTCTTT. It specifies CASSHRQGMNTEAFF.

The chain recombines TRBV10-3 with TRBJ2-6; D might be TRBD1 (6 bases). The CDR3 totals 16 residues. The germline CDR1 and CDR2 sequences are ENHRY and SYGVKD. V lost 5 bases and J lost 1, with 12 bases in between. The CDR3 DNA reads TGTGCCATCAGTCTCGGACAGACGTCTGGGGCCAACGTCCTGACTTTC. Translating gives CAISLGQTSGANVLTF.

This clone occurred once. The chain is built from TRBV7-9 and TRBJ2-5; 8 bases align to TRBD2. Per the germline V gene, CDR1 is SEHNR and CDR2 is FQNEAQ (reference sequence). CDR3 length equals 16 residues. The V segment lost 4 bases and the J segment 0 bases; nucleotides outside the gene matches: 7. CDR3 loop: CASSWELAVYQETQYF. The CDR3 DNA is TGTGCCAGCAGCTGGGAACTAGCGGTGTACCAAGAGACCCAGTACTTC.

The gene calls are TRBV11-2 and TRBJ1-2, with TRBD1 as a possible D gene (5 bases). Trimming removed 3 bases from V and 4 bases from J, with 12 bases in between. CDR1 SGHAT and CDR2 FQNNGV come from the germline V gene. There are 14 residues in the CDR3. As DNA, the CDR3 is TGTGCCAGCAGCTTCGGGGGATTCGGCTATGGCTACACCTTC. Translated, it gives CASSFGGFGYGYTF.

This chain connects TRBV6-5 to TRBJ2-5, with D perhaps being TRBD1 or TRBD2 (6 bases each). Trimming removed 0 bases from V and 4 bases from J, with 15 bases in between. The CDR3 is made up of 16 amino acids. Germline V gene sequence: CDR1 MNHEY, CDR2 SVGAGI. CDR3 DNA: TGTGCCAGCAGTTACTCCTTCGGAGGGGGGCGAGAGACCCAGTACTTC. Its protein product is CASSYSFGGGRETQYF.

This clone was picked up one time. This chain links TRBV27 with TRBJ2-3; tentatively, D is TRBD2 (5 bases). The CDR3 runs to 12 residues. The V gene's germline CDR1 is MNHEY and CDR2 SMNVEV (reference sequence). V lost 6 bases, J lost 7 bases, and 11 bases lay in between. The CDR3 is CASRRTGNTQYF. In DNA form, the CDR3 reads TGTGCCAGCAGAAGGACGGGAAATACGCAGTATTTT.